Listed below are T cell receptor beta chains from one sample, sequenced in a study of blood T cell repertoires in COVID-19. Libraries were prepared by immunoSEQ multiplex PCR; TCRdb keeps only in-frame clonotypes and omits some of them. The data contain 250,000 or so clones, roughly four fifths of them singletons. Source material: peripheral blood. Receptor source: a woman in her sixties or seventies with acute or convalescent COVID-19. Both conserved end residues are trimmed from each CDR3. The order of the fields is D gene, CDR3 length, V gene, CDR3 protein. D genes are given only for firm matches.

>TRBD1|12|TRBV19
ASSMGTGRYGYT
>TRBD1|12|TRBV4-1
ASSRATGARGYT
>TRBD1|14|TRBV5-6
ASEDRGRRMNTEAF
>.|11|TRBV7-2
ASSLAGPNIQY
>TRBD2|12|TRBV7-2
ASSQGLAGYEQY
>TRBD2|12|TRBV7-2
ASSRGSGGYEQY
>.|13|TRBV3-1/TRBV3-2
ASRDYLRPQEKLF
>TRBD1|13|TRBV9
ASSVGQSRHTEAF
>.|12|TRBV11-3
ASSPGQNTGELF
>.|12|TRBV6-6
ASSHQRREDTIY
>TRBD1|14|TRBV4-2
ASSKAEAGTGVGAF
>TRBD2|14|TRBV7-2
ASSLWTSGGSNEQF
>TRBD1|11|TRBV4-3
ASSQDRGAGYT
>.|12|TRBV2
ASSRDRNNQPQH
>TRBD2|15|TRBV7-2
ASSLAILAGLADTQY
>.|11|TRBV3-1/TRBV3-2
ASSQLRGTEAF
>TRBD1|12|TRBV7-2
ASSFGTGGYGYT
>.|12|TRBV2
ASSDWGGGQPQH
>.|11|TRBV7-9
ASSQSTNYGYT
>.|11|TRBV20-1
SASSVLGNTIY
>.|13|TRBV24-1
ATSDSSAVNPEAF
>TRBD2|16|TRBV7-8
ASSLGFSGGLKQSEQF
>.|12|TRBV6-5
AHGSGTGANVLT
>TRBD2|14|TRBV6-5
ASSYLPSGDQETQY
>.|12|TRBV19
ASSMREQHYGYT
>.|14|TRBV14
ASSQFHLSQGGEAF
>TRBD1|11|TRBV9
ASSPQGGTEAF
>.|11|TRBV11-3
ASSRGRNTEAF